Listed below are T cell receptor beta chains from one sample, sequenced in a study of T cell changes during pregnancy in multiple sclerosis. Data came from immunoSEQ multiplex PCR; TCRdb stores just in-frame clones and leaves some out. The profile shows 85,000 to 100,000 clones, about 92% of them singletons. Sequencing used peripheral blood, obtained in the first trimester of pregnancy. The receptor set was obtained from a female donor with multiple sclerosis, enrolled in a pregnancy study. Each CDR3 is given with its conserved first and last residue. A D gene is named only where the DNA matches it firmly. Clone size appears in some rows only: once, few, many, or a class for an expanded clone.

d_gene	j_gene	abundance	v_gene	CDR3aa	CDR3nt
TRBD1	TRBJ1-2	NA	TRBV4-1	CASSRPTGYGYTF	TGCGCCAGCAGCCGCCCGACAGGGTATGGCTACACCTTC
NA	TRBJ2-3	NA	TRBV7-9	CASSPGVGSTDTQYF	TGTGCCAGCAGCCCCGGGGTGGGGAGCACAGATACGCAGTATTTT
TRBD2	TRBJ2-6	NA	TRBV25-1	CASSASSGRAAGANVLTF	TGTGCCAGCAGTGCGAGTAGCGGGAGGGCGGCTGGGGCCAACGTCCTGACTTTC
TRBD1	TRBJ2-3	NA	TRBV27	CASSLAQGVSTDTQYF	TGTGCCAGCAGTTTAGCCCAGGGGGTGAGCACAGATACGCAGTATTTT
TRBD1	TRBJ2-3	once	TRBV5-1	CASSHGTVGTDTQYF	TGCGCCAGCAGCCACGGGACAGTGGGCACAGATACGCAGTATTTT
TRBD1	TRBJ2-7	NA	TRBV7-8	CASSRQGRYEQYF	TGTGCCAGCAGCAGACAGGGCCGCTACGAGCAGTACTTC
NA	TRBJ1-1	NA	TRBV7-9	CASSSRENTEAFF	TGTGCCAGCAGCTCCCGAGAAAACACTGAAGCTTTCTTT
NA	TRBJ1-5	NA	TRBV15	CATSRDYGQPQHF	TGTGCCACCAGCAGAGATTACGGGCAGCCCCAGCATTTT
TRBD2	TRBJ2-7	NA	TRBV28	CASSNSGRAPYEQYF	TGTGCCAGCAGCAATAGCGGGAGGGCTCCCTACGAGCAGTACTTC
TRBD2	TRBJ2-1	NA	TRBV15	CATSSGLAGEGEQFF	TGTGCCACCAGCTCGGGACTAGCGGGAGAAGGTGAGCAGTTCTTC
NA	TRBJ1-3	once	TRBV4-1	CASSQKSSGNTIYF	TGCGCCAGCAGCCAAAAGAGCTCTGGAAACACCATATATTTT
NA	TRBJ2-2	NA	TRBV25-1	CASSDRLWRQPNTGELFF	TGTGCCAGCAGTGACAGACTTTGGAGGCAGCCGAACACCGGGGAGCTGTTTTTT
TRBD2	TRBJ2-3	once	TRBV2	CASSEPSGGAGVMTDTQYF	TGTGCCAGCAGTGAACCCTCGGGGGGGGCGGGAGTCATGACAGATACGCAGTATTTT
TRBD1	TRBJ2-1	NA	TRBV20-1	CSAGQGDEQFF	TGCAGTGCTGGACAGGGCGATGAGCAGTTCTTC
NA	TRBJ2-7	NA	TRBV2	CASSVSGEASYEQYF	TGTGCCAGCAGTGTTTCAGGGGAAGCATCCTACGAGCAGTACTTC
TRBD1	TRBJ2-5	NA	TRBV19	CASRDRTHQETQYF	TGTGCCAGTAGGGACAGGACCCATCAAGAGACCCAGTACTTC
TRBD1	TRBJ1-5	NA	TRBV4-3	CASSQRDRGDLGVCNQPQHF	TGCGCCAGCAGCCAAAGGGACAGGGGGGACCTTGGGGTGTGCAATCAGCCCCAGCATTTT
NA	TRBJ2-2	NA	TRBV7-9	CASSSIGTTYGELFF	TGTGCCAGCAGCTCCATCGGGACAACGTACGGGGAGCTGTTTTTT
NA	TRBJ2-3	NA	TRBV5-4	CASSAQGTDTQYF	TGTGCCAGCAGCGCACAGGGAACAGATACGCAGTATTTT
TRBD1	TRBJ1-3	NA	TRBV19	CASSITGTGGNTIYF	TGTGCCAGTAGTATAACCGGGACAGGAGGAAACACCATATATTTT
NA	TRBJ2-1	NA	TRBV7-2	CASSSGVVYNEQFF	TGTGCCAGCAGCTCCGGTGTTGTCTACAATGAGCAGTTCTTC
NA	TRBJ1-4	NA	TRBV2	CASSREGGRNEKLFF	TGTGCCAGCAGTAGGGAGGGGGGGCGTAATGAAAAACTGTTTTTT
NA	TRBJ2-3	NA	TRBV4-3	CASSQDHGSGADTQYF	TGCGCCAGCAGCCAAGATCACGGGAGCGGTGCAGATACGCAGTATTTT
TRBD1	TRBJ2-6	NA	TRBV5-1	CASSALQGAAGANVLTF	TGCGCCAGCAGCGCGTTACAGGGGGCGGCAGGGGCCAACGTCCTGACTTTC
TRBD1	TRBJ1-1	NA	TRBV7-9	CASSLDQGAYTEAFF	TGTGCCAGCAGCTTAGACCAGGGGGCTTACACTGAAGCTTTCTTT
TRBD1	TRBJ2-5	NA	TRBV28	CASSPQTGRLTQYF	TGTGCCAGCAGTCCCCAGACAGGGAGACTGACCCAGTACTTC
NA	TRBJ2-7	NA	TRBV7-9	CASSLAGRFEQYF	TGTGCCAGCAGCTTAGCAGGGAGATTCGAGCAGTACTTC
NA	TRBJ1-1	NA	TRBV10-3	CAIHDRLNTEAFF	TGTGCCATCCATGACAGATTGAACACTGAAGCTTTCTTT
NA	TRBJ2-7	NA	TRBV27	CASSPRARVGQYF	TGTGCCAGCAGTCCTCGCGCCAGGGTAGGCCAGTACTTC
TRBD1	TRBJ1-1	NA	TRBV6-1	CASSDTGGFEAFF	TGTGCCAGCAGTGATACAGGGGGCTTTGAAGCTTTCTTT
NA	TRBJ1-2	NA	TRBV27	CATSFRLPEDYGYTF	TGTGCCACTTCATTTAGACTCCCCGAAGACTATGGCTACACCTTC
NA	TRBJ1-1	NA	TRBV6-1	CASSAQQGRTEAFF	TGTGCCAGCAGTGCCCAACAGGGCCGGACTGAAGCTTTCTTT
TRBD1	TRBJ1-1	NA	TRBV27	CASRETGVTEAFF	TGTGCCAGCAGGGAGACAGGGGTCACTGAAGCTTTCTTT
NA	TRBJ1-5	NA	TRBV9	CASSSQGIQPQHF	TGTGCCAGCAGCTCCCAGGGGATTCAGCCCCAGCATTTT
NA	TRBJ1-3	NA	TRBV9	CASSAGGYSGNTIYF	TGTGCCAGCAGCGCGGGGGGGTACTCTGGAAACACCATATATTTT
NA	TRBJ2-3	NA	TRBV15	CATSRGFLDQDTQYF	TGTGCCACCAGCAGAGGATTCCTAGATCAAGATACGCAGTATTTT
TRBD2	TRBJ2-3	NA	TRBV4-2	CASSQEELAGVFDTQYF	TGTGCCAGCAGCCAAGAGGAGCTAGCGGGAGTTTTTGATACGCAGTATTTT
NA	TRBJ2-5	once	TRBV27	CASSLTGETQYF	TGTGCCAGCAGTTTAACCGGAGAGACCCAGTACTTC
NA	TRBJ2-7	NA	TRBV5-1	CASNSGNSYEQYF	TGCGCCAGCAATTCCGGTAACTCCTACGAGCAGTACTTC
TRBD1	TRBJ2-7	NA	TRBV27	CASSVGTGRSYEQYF	TGTGCCAGCAGTGTTGGGACAGGGCGTTCCTACGAGCAGTACTTC
NA	TRBJ2-7	NA	TRBV5-1	CASSSDGQGQEYF	TGCGCCAGCAGCTCCGATGGTCAGGGCCAGGAGTACTTC
NA	TRBJ2-7	NA	TRBV28	CASSLTNTYEQYF	TGTGCCAGCAGTTTAACAAATACCTACGAGCAGTACTTC
NA	TRBJ2-2	NA	TRBV7-3	CASSPQGGELFF	TGTGCCAGCAGCCCCCAGGGGGGGGAGCTGTTTTTT
TRBD1	TRBJ2-6	NA	TRBV18	CASSPTKTGDGANVLTF	TGTGCCAGCTCACCAACAAAGACAGGGGATGGGGCCAACGTCCTGACTTTC
NA	TRBJ2-6	NA	TRBV4-3	CASSQEPSGSGANVLTF	TGCGCCAGCAGCCAAGAACCCTCGGGGTCTGGGGCCAACGTCCTGACTTTC
TRBD2	TRBJ2-7	NA	TRBV28	CASSSYSASGRFYEQYF	TGTGCCAGCAGCTCATATTCGGCTAGCGGGAGGTTCTACGAGCAGTACTTC
TRBD2	TRBJ2-3	NA	TRBV7-9	CASGSTSGRTDTQYF	TGTGCCAGCGGATCTACTAGCGGCCGCACAGATACGCAGTATTTT
NA	TRBJ2-7	NA	TRBV6-5	CASSYDTSYEQYF	TGTGCCAGCAGTTATGACACTTCCTACGAGCAGTACTTC